This T cell receptor beta chain was obtained from a study of cytomegalovirus exposure and HLA in healthy donors. This clone was recorded once. Trimming removed 6 bases from V and 1 base from J, with 9 bases in between. CDR1 and CDR2 from the germline V gene are MNHEY and SVGAGI. The CDR3 runs 13 residues. Repertoires were generated with immunoSEQ multiplex PCR, while TCRdb's copy carries only in-frame clones and drops some. Of about 400,000 clones in the sample, 80% to 90% are singletons; the top ten hold 0.8% to 0.85%. The receptor was isolated from a woman aged 18 to 35 in good health and CMV-seronegative. The specimen sequenced was PBMCs. The chain links TRBV6-5 to TRBJ1-1; D gene uncertain. The CDR3 sequence: CASRPTANTEAFF. The CDR3 region has the DNA TGTGCCAGCAGACCTACAGCGAACACTGAAGCTTTCTTT.